This TCR beta chain originates from a study of T cells in Graves' hyperthyroidism and ophthalmopathy. Hyperthyroidism in the patients, aged 18 to 65, was newly diagnosed and under 2 months in duration. Patients were excluded for uncontrolled infection, other autoimmune disease, pregnancy or lactation. Fresh peripheral blood, 9.5 to 10 ml of it, supplied the PBMCs. In this sample, this clonotype turned up a few times. Its antigen is unknown. Study-wide points: Most thyroid clonotypes with frequency above 0.001 were detected in blood.

V was shortened by 6 bases and J by 4 bases, with 4 bases between the two germline ends. Germline values: CDR1 KGHDR, CDR2 SFDVKD. The CDR3 has 11 residues. The source material, RNA transcripts, was used to amplify TCR beta CDR3 regions. TCR CDR3 regions were first amplified by RT-PCR with HTBI primers. TCRdb ran MiXCR on the multiplex PCR reads and lists one entry per CDR3 protein. Of 300,000 to 450,000 distinct CDR3 sequences listed, approximately 15% were seen once; the top ten hold approximately 10%. Sequenced input: blood. The origin of this receptor is a woman aged 60-75 years with Graves' hyperthyroidism. J is TRBJ2-3 and V is TRBV24-1; the D is unclear. This CDR3 reads CATSWADTQYF. The CDR3 nucleotides are TGTGCCACCAGTTGGGCAGATACGCAGTATTTT.